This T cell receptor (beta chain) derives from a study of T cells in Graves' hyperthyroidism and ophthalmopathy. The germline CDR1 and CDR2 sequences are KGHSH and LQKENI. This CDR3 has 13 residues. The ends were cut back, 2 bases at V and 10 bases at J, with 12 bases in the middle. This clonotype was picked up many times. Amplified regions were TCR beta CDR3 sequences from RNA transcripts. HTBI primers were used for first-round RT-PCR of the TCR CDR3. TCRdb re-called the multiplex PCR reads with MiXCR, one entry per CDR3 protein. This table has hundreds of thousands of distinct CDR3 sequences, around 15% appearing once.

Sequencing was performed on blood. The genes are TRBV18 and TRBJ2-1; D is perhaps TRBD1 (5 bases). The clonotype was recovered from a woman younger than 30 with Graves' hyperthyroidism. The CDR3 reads CASSPTIGEEQFF. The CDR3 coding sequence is TGTGCCAGCTCACCAACAATAGGGGAAGAGCAGTTCTTC. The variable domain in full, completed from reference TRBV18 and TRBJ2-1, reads NAGVMQNPRHLVRRRGQEARLRCSPMKGHSHVYWYRQLPEEGLKFMVYLQKENIIDESGMPKERFSAEFPKEGPSILRIQQVVRGDSAAYFCASSPTIGEEQFFGPGTRLTVL.